These T cell receptor beta chains were read from a single sample in a study of beta chain features in type 1 diabetes. Clones were read by immunoSEQ multiplex PCR, and TCRdb kept only the in-frame ones, dropping some. This sample yields 130,000 to 150,000 clones, of which less than 8.5% are seen a single time; about 1.4% belongs to the top ten. The specimen sequenced was central memory CD4+ T cells from blood. The origin of the receptors is a young woman in good health. Both conserved end residues are trimmed from each CDR3. Clone size appears in some rows only: once, few, many, or a class for an expanded clone.

v_gene: TRBV7-8; abundance: -; len: 10; CDR3aa: ASSQGGREQY
v_gene: TRBV7-8; abundance: -; len: 12; CDR3aa: ASSLAVRGNEQY
v_gene: TRBV7-2; abundance: -; len: 13; CDR3aa: ASSLVAGGAKTQY
v_gene: TRBV12-5; abundance: -; len: 14; CDR3aa: ASGLELGPSTDTQY
v_gene: TRBV23-1; abundance: many; len: 15; CDR3aa: ASSQVKGARDGYGYT
v_gene: TRBV7-9; abundance: few; len: 14; CDR3aa: ASSYVVGPGGYEQY
v_gene: TRBV5-6; abundance: few; len: 11; CDR3aa: ASSWRGSYEQY
v_gene: TRBV28; abundance: -; len: 13; CDR3aa: ASSPGFISNQPQH
v_gene: TRBV6-6; abundance: -; len: 10; CDR3aa: ASANTGNTIY
v_gene: TRBV30; abundance: -; len: 13; CDR3aa: AWSPRQGVVETQY
v_gene: TRBV7-2; abundance: many; len: 11; CDR3aa: ASSPAGGETQY
v_gene: TRBV5-4; abundance: few; len: 13; CDR3aa: ASSLGTGGIETQY
v_gene: TRBV2; abundance: few; len: 11; CDR3aa: ASSEDRNTEAF
v_gene: TRBV30; abundance: -; len: 13; CDR3aa: AWTPGGTGNTEAF
v_gene: TRBV7-2; abundance: many; len: 10; CDR3aa: ASSLGLETQY
v_gene: TRBV9; abundance: few; len: 13; CDR3aa: ASSVDSGSFNEQF
v_gene: TRBV7-8; abundance: -; len: 13; CDR3aa: ASSLRTSGTDTQY
v_gene: TRBV30; abundance: -; len: 11; CDR3aa: AWSVQQSYGYT
v_gene: TRBV7-2; abundance: -; len: 14; CDR3aa: ASSSRLAGRGYEQY
v_gene: TRBV28; abundance: -; len: 9; CDR3aa: ASRQEARAF
v_gene: TRBV27; abundance: -; len: 13; CDR3aa: ASSTTGTGAYEQY
v_gene: TRBV5-4; abundance: many; len: 15; CDR3aa: ASSQREARKTYNEQF
v_gene: TRBV5-4; abundance: -; len: 13; CDR3aa: ASSPSEGAPGDYT